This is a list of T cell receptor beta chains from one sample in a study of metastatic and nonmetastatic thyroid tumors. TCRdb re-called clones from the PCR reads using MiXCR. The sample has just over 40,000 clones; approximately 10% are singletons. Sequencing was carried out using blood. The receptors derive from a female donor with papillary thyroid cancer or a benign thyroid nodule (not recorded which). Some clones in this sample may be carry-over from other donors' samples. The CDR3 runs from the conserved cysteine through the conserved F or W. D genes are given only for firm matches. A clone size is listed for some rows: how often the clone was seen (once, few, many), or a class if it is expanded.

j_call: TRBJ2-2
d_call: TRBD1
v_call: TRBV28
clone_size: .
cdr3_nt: TGTGCCAGCAACCCCCAGGGACAGGGGGCCACCGGGGAGCTGTTTTTT
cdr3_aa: CASNPQGQGATGELFF

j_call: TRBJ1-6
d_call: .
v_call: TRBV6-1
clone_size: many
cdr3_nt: TGTGCCAGCAGTTTCGTCATCGACTCCTATAATTCACCCCTCCACTTT
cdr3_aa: CASSFVIDSYNSPLHF

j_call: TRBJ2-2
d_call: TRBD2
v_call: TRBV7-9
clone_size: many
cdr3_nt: TGTGCCAGCAGCTTAAAAGCACGGCTAGCGGGGGGAAACACCGGGGAGCTGTTTTTT
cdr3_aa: CASSLKARLAGGNTGELFF

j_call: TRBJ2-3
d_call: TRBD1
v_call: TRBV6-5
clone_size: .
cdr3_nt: TGTGCCAGCAGTTCCGCCGCGGACAGGGATCTCACAGATACACAGTATTTT
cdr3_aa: CASSSAADRDLTDTQYF

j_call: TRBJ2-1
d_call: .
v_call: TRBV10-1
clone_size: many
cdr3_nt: TGCGCCAGCAGTGAGTCGCATGGAGAAAAAAAGCTCTCGCAACTGCACAATGAGCAGTTCTTC
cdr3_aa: CASSESHGEKKLSQLHNEQFF

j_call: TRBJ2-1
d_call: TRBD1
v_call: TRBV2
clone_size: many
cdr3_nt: TGTGCCAGCATCGACAGGGACAGCTCCTACAATGAGCAGTTCTTC
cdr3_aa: CASIDRDSSYNEQFF

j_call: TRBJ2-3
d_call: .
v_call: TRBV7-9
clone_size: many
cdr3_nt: TGTGCCAGCAGCCGAGAGGGTTCGATCGAAGATACGCAGTATTTT
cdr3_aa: CASSREGSIEDTQYF

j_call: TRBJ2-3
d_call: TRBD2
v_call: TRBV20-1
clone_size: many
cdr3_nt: TGCAGTGCTAGAGGGACTAGCGGAACCTCGGGTACGCAGTATTTT
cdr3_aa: CSARGTSGTSGTQYF

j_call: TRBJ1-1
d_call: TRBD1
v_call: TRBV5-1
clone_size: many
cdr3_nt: TGCGCCAGCAGCTCTCAGACAGGGGGTAACACTGAAGCTTTCTTT
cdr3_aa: CASSSQTGGNTEAFF

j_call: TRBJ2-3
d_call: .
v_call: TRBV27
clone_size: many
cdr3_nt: TGTGCCGCGGGCCCCATCTCCACAGATACGCAGTATTTT
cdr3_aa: CAAGPISTDTQYF

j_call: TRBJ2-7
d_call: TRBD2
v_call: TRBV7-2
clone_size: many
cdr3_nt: TGTGCCAGCAGGACTAGCGGAGCCACCTACGAGCAGTACTTC
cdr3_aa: CASRTSGATYEQYF

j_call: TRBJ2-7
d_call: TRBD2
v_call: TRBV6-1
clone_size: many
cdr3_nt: TGTGCCAGCAGTGCTCTAGCGGGGTCCTACGAGCAGTACTTC
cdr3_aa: CASSALAGSYEQYF

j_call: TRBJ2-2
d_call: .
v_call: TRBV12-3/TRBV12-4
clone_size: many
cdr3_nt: TGTGCCAGCAGTTTCAGCTCCGGGGAGCTGTTTTTT
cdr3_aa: CASSFSSGELFF

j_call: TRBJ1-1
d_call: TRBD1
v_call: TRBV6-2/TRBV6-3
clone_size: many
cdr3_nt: TGTGCCAGCAGTTACTCGACAGGGCGGGTCTCTGAAGCTTTCTTT
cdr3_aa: CASSYSTGRVSEAFF

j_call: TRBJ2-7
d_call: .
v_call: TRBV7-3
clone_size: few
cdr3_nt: TGTGCCAGCAGCCAAGGAGGGCAGGGCCACGAGCAGTACTTC
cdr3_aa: CASSQGGQGHEQYF

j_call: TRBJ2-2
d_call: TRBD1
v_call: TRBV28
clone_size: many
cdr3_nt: TGTGCCAGCAGTCGGACAGGGGCGACCGGGGAGCTGTTTTTT
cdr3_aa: CASSRTGATGELFF

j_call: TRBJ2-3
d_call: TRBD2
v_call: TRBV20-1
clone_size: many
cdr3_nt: TGCAGTGCTATTAGCGGGAGCCCCCCAGATACGCAGTATTTT
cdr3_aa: CSAISGSPPDTQYF

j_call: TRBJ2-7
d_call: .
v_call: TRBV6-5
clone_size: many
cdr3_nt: TGTGCCAGCAGTTATACAACAGAATACGAGCAGTACTTC
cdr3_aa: CASSYTTEYEQYF

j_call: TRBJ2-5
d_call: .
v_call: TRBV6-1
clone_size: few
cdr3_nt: TGTGCCAGCAGCCTAGCTGCTCGAGAGACCCAGTACTTC
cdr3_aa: CASSLAARETQYF

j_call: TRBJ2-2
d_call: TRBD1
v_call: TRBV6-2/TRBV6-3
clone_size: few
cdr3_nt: TGTGCCAGCAGAGACAGGGGGCAAACCGGGGAGCTGTTTTTT
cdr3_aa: CASRDRGQTGELFF

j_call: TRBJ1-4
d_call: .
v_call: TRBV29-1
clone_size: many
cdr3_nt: TGCAGCGTTGTCGGTTCGGTGGATGAAAAACTGTTTTTT
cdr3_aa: CSVVGSVDEKLFF

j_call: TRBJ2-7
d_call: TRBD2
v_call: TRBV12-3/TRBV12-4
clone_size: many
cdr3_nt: TGTGCCAGCAGTTTGGGACTAGCCTCCTACGAGCAGTACTTC
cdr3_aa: CASSLGLASYEQYF

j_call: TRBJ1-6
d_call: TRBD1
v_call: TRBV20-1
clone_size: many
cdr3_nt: TGCAGTGCTAGAGACCGGGACAGGGGGCGTTCACCCCTCCACTTT
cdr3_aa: CSARDRDRGRSPLHF

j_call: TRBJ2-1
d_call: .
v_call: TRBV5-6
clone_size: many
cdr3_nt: TGTGCCAGCAGCTTGGGCGACTGGGACAATGAGCAGTTCTTC
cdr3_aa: CASSLGDWDNEQFF

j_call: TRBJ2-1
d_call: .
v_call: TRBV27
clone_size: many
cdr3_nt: TGTGCCAGCAGTTTATGGGGGCGGGAGAGCGATGAGCAGTTCTTC
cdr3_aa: CASSLWGRESDEQFF

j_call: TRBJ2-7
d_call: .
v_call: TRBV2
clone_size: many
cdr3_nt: TGTGCCAGCAGTGGAGACTCCTTCTACGAGCAGTACTTC
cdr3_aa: CASSGDSFYEQYF

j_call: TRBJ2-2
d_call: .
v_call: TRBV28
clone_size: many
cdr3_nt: TGTGCCAGCAGTCCAGGCGGAGGGGGGTTGGAGCTGTTTTTT
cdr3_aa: CASSPGGGGLELFF

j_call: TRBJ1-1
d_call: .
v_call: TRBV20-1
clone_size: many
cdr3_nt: TGCAGTGCTCACCAATCACTAAGTCAGCACACTGAAGCTTTCTTT
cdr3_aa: CSAHQSLSQHTEAFF

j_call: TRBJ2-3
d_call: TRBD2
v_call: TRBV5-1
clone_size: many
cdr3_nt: TGCGCCAGCAGCTTGAGGACTAGCGTCACAGATACGCAGTATTTT
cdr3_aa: CASSLRTSVTDTQYF

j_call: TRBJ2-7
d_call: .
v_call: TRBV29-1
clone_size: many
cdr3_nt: TGCAGCGTTCGGCTAGGGGGGGTTTCCTACGAGCAGTACTTC
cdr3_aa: CSVRLGGVSYEQYF

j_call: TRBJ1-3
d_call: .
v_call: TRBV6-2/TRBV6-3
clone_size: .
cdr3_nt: TGTGCCAGCAGTTACCCACCTACGGGCAGTGTGAACTCTGGAAACACCATATATTTT
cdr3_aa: CASSYPPTGSVNSGNTIYF

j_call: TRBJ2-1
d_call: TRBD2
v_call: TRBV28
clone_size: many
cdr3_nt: TGTGCCAGCGGAGCTAGCGGGAGCTCCTACAATGAGCAGTTCTTC
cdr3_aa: CASGASGSSYNEQFF

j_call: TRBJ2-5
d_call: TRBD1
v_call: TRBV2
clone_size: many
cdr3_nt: TGTGCCAGCAGGGAAGGTCCCCTAACAGGGGTCTACCAAGAGACCCAGTACTTC
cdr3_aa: CASREGPLTGVYQETQYF

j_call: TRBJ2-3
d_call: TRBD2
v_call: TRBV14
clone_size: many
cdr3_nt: TGTGCCAGCAGCTGGGGACTAGCGGGAGCAGATACGCAGTATTTT
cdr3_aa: CASSWGLAGADTQYF

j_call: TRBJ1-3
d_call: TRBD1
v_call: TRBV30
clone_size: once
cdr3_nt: TGTGCCTGGAGTGGAAGACAGGGGAATGGGAACACCATATATTTT
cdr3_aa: CAWSGRQGNGNTIYF

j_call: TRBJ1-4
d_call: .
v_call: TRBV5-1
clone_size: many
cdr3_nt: TGCGCCAGCAGAATGGGGCTTACTGCCGGAAGAAAGCTGTTTTTT
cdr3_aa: CASRMGLTAGRKLFF

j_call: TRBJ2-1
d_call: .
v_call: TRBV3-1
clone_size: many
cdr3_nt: TGTGCCAGCAGCCAAGAGTTTGCGGAGCAGTTCTTC
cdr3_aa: CASSQEFAEQFF

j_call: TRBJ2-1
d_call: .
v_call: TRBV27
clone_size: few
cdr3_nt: TGTGCCAGCACCCTAACACCAAGGGGTTACAATGAGCAGTTCTTC
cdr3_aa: CASTLTPRGYNEQFF

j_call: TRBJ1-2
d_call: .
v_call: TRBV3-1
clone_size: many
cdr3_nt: TGTGCCAGCAGCCAACGAGGGGCGGGTGGCTACACCTTC
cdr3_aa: CASSQRGAGGYTF

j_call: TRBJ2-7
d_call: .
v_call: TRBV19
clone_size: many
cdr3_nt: TGTGCCAGTAGTATAGGGACAGCCTCCTACGAGCAGTACTTC
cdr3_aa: CASSIGTASYEQYF

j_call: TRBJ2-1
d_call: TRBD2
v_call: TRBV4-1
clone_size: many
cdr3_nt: TGCGCCAGCAGCCAAACGACTAGCGGGAGTATGGAGAATGAGCAGTTCTTC
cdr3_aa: CASSQTTSGSMENEQFF

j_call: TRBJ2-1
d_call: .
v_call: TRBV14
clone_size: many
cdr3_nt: TGTGCCAGCAGCCCTGGACAGACTACCTACAATGAGCAGTTCTTC
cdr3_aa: CASSPGQTTYNEQFF

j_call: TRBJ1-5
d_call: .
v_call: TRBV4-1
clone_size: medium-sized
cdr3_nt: TGCGCCAGCAGCCAAGACAGCAATCAGCCCCAGCATTTT
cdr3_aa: CASSQDSNQPQHF

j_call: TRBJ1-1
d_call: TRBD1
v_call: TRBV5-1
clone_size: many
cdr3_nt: TGCGCCAGCAGCAGGACAGGGGGCGGCACTGAAGCTTTCTTT
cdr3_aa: CASSRTGGGTEAFF

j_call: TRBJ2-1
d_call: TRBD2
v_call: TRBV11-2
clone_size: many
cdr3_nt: TGTGCCAGCAGCTTAACCAGCGGGACCTACAATGAGCAGTTCTTC
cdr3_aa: CASSLTSGTYNEQFF

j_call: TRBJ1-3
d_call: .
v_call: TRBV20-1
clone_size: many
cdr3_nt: TGCAGTGCGTGGTTCGGGGACCGAAACACCATATATTTT
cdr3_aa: CSAWFGDRNTIYF

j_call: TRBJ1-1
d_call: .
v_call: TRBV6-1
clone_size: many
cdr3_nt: TGTGCCAGCAGTGAGCAAGGGAGGGTGAACACTGAAGCTTTCTTT
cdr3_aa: CASSEQGRVNTEAFF

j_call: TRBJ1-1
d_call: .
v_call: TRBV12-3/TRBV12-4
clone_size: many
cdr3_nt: TGTGCCAGCAGTCAAGGTCCCTTCGCTGAAGCTTTCTTT
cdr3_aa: CASSQGPFAEAFF

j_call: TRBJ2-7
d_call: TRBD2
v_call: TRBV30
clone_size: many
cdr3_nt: TGTGCCTGGAGGGGGAGGCTAGCGGCTTCCTACGAGCAGTACTTC
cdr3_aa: CAWRGRLAASYEQYF